One sample yielded the 17 T cell receptor beta chains listed below, sequenced in a study of Ad26.COV2.S vaccination and SARS-CoV-2 variants. Treatment given: approximately 18 received Ad26.COV2.S at low or high dose, single or two shots; roughly five received placebo; per-sample allocation not given. Repertoires come from day 63 after the first vaccine or placebo injection. Using immunoSEQ multiplex PCR, the repertoire was profiled, and TCRdb retains in-frame clones only, with some absent. The top ten hold almost 7.5% of the sample, which has around 400,000 clones, approximately 83% seen once. This sample comprised peripheral blood, obtained in a trial of Ad26.COV2.S vaccine versus placebo. These receptors originate from a person aged 18-60 years who received the Ad26.COV2.S COVID-19 vaccine or a placebo.

This rearrangement joins TRBV2 to TRBJ2-1, with TRBD1 matching over 11 bases. Germline V lookup: CDR1 SNHLY, CDR2 FYNNEI. V lost 6 bases to trimming and J lost 3 bases; unmatched junction nucleotides: 4. CDR3 length: 15 residues. CDR3 bases: TGTGCCAGCAGAACCGGGACAGGGGGCTACAATGAGCAGTTCTTC. Translated, it gives CASRTGTGGYNEQFF.

The rearrangement uses TRBV7-2 and TRBJ2-3, with D maybe TRBD2 (7 bases). Trimming cost V 5 bases and J 2 bases, with 14 bases left between them. Germline CDR1 reads SGHTA; CDR2 reads FQGNSA. There are 15 residues in the CDR3. The CDR3 DNA reads as TGTGCCAGCAGCCCATGGGGGGGGGCCACAGATACGCAGTATTTT. It codes for CASSPWGGATDTQYF.

The count of this clone is one. The chain couples TRBV6-5 to TRBJ2-7, with 8 bases aligning to TRBD2. The germline gives CDR1 MNHEY, CDR2 SVGAGI. Trimming removed 7 bases from V and 1 base from J; junction bases left unmatched: 9. CDR3 length: 15 residues. As DNA, the CDR3 is TGTGCCAGCAATTTTATCCGGGAGGGGTCCTACGAGCAGTACTTC. It encodes CASNFIREGSYEQYF.

Regarding this clone: Different DNA sequences within this sample yield the same CDR3. The V call is TRBV9, the J call TRBJ1-6, with 8 bases aligning to TRBD1. Germline CDR1 SGDLS, CDR2 YYNGEE. The CDR3 length is 15 residues. V lost 3 bases, J lost 7 bases, and 6 bases stayed unmatched. The chain's CDR3 is CASSAGQGGNSPLHF. CDR3 DNA: TGTGCCAGCAGCGCCGGACAGGGTGGCAATTCACCCCTCCACTTT.

The chain is built from TRBV4-3 and TRBJ1-3; D not resolved. The CDR3 is 12 amino acids. Germline V lookup: CDR1 LGHNA, CDR2 YSLEER. Between the trimmed V and J ends, which lost 0 bases and 4 bases, there was a span of 1 base. CDR3 bases: TGCGCCAGCAGCCAAGAAGGAAACACCATATATTTT. Amino acid sequence: CASSQEGNTIYF.

The V and J genes are TRBV7-2 and TRBJ2-3; 9 bases fit TRBD2. Germline CDR1 reads SGHTA; CDR2 reads FQGNSA. With 5 bases clipped from V and 1 base from J, the junction kept 7 bases outside the gene matches. The CDR3 totals 16 residues. In DNA form, the CDR3 reads TGTGCCAGCAGCCCTCAAGCGGGAGGCGGCACAGATACGCAGTATTTT. Its translation: CASSPQAGGGTDTQYF.

DNA of the CDR3: TGTGCCAGCAGCTACAGGGGGCTGGGGTATGGCTACACCTTC. It codes for CASSYRGLGYGYTF. J is TRBJ1-2 and V is TRBV28, with TRBD1 identical over 9 bases. Losses at the gene ends were 6 bases for V and 5 bases for J; bases not matched to a gene: 7. The CDR3 is 14 amino acids. From germline, CDR1 is MDHEN and CDR2 SYDVKM.

The J gene is TRBJ1-1, the V gene TRBV30; maybe TRBD1 (5 bases). V shed 5 bases and J shed 0 bases, with 13 bases lying between them. The CDR3 spans 14 residues. In germline, CDR1 is GTSNPN, CDR2 SVGIG (reference sequence). CDR3: CAWGDGHLNTEAFF. CDR3 sequence (DNA): TGTGCCTGGGGTGACGGACATTTGAACACTGAAGCTTTCTTT. Complete variable domain (other parts from reference TRBV30 and TRBJ1-1): SQTIHQWPATLVQPVGSPLSLECTVEGTSNPNLYWYRQAAGRGLQLLFYSVGIGQISSEVPQNLSASRPQDRQFILSSKKLLLSDSGFYLCAWGDGHLNTEAFFGQGTRLTVV.

The V gene is TRBV2, the J gene TRBJ2-3; 9 nucleotides line up with TRBD2. Germline CDR1 is SNHLY and CDR2 is FYNNEI. The CDR3 runs to 15 residues. The V segment lost 3 bases and the J segment 4 bases; nucleotides outside the gene matches: 5. The CDR3 coding sequence is TGTGCCAGCAGTGATTCCGCGGGAGGGCCAGATACGCAGTATTTT. Amino acid sequence: CASSDSAGGPDTQYF. The whole variable domain, filled in from reference TRBV2 and TRBJ2-3, reads EPEVTQTPSHQVTQMGQEVILRCVPISNHLYFYWYRQILGQKVEFLVSFYNNEISEKSEIFDDQFSVERPDGSNFTLKIRSTKLEDSAMYFCASSDSAGGPDTQYFGPGTRLTVL.

This clone occurred many times. The CDR3 nucleotides read TGTGCCAGCAGCCTACACAGGGGGCAGTATGAAGCTTTCTTT. Its translation: CASSLHRGQYEAFF. The chain carries TRBV11-2 and TRBJ1-1, with 9 bases matching TRBD1. The CDR3 is 14 amino acids. Trimming cost V 5 bases and J 7 bases; bases outside gene matches: 8. CDR1 SGHAT and CDR2 FQNNGV come from the germline V gene.

This chain connects TRBV5-4 to TRBJ2-7; TRBD2 agrees at 12 bases. The germline gives CDR1 SGHNT, CDR2 YYREEE (reference sequence). The junction had 13 bases not matched to a gene; V was cut back by 5 bases and J by 7 bases. The length of the CDR3 is 16 residues. The CDR3 sequence: CASRKGGTSGSEEQYF. The CDR3 region has the DNA TGTGCCAGCAGGAAAGGAGGGACTAGCGGGTCCGAGGAGCAGTACTTC.

The rearrangement uses TRBV29-1 and TRBJ2-2; D is possibly TRBD2 (5 bases). V was trimmed by 2 bases and J by 6 bases, leaving 10 bases between them. The CDR3 loop spans 13 amino acids. From germline, CDR1 is SQVTM and CDR2 ANQGSEA. As DNA, the CDR3 is TGCAGCGTTGAACGTGGGAGAGCCGGGGAGCTGTTTTTT. Translation: CSVERGRAGELFF.

The chain joins TRBV19 to TRBJ1-1; D is perhaps TRBD1 (5 bases). Germline V gene data show CDR1 as LNHDA and CDR2 as SQIVND (reference sequence). The CDR3 spans 13 residues. V was shortened by 6 bases and J by 1 base, with 9 bases between the two germline ends. In DNA, the CDR3 is TGTGCCAGTAGGGTCAGGGCGAACACTGAAGCTTTCTTT. Translated, it gives CASRVRANTEAFF.

The gene calls are TRBV9 and TRBJ2-5; the match to TRBD2 covers 11 bases. V trimming: 0 bases; J trimming: 2 bases; junction bases outside the gene matches: 6. The CDR3 is 17 amino acids. CDR1 and CDR2 from the germline V gene are SGDLS and YYNGEE. The CDR3 DNA follows: TGTGCCAGCAGCGTAGCTATTAGCGGGGGGGCTCAAGAGACCCAGTACTTC. This codes for CASSVAISGGAQETQYF.

The chain couples TRBV11-3 to TRBJ2-5; 13 positions match TRBD2. Germline V gene sequence: CDR1 SGHNT, CDR2 YENEEA. The CDR3 sequence is 15 residues long. The V segment lost 4 bases and the J segment 4 bases; nucleotides outside the gene matches: 3. In DNA form, the CDR3 reads TGTGCCAGCAGCTATACTAGCGGGGGGGGAGAGACCCAGTACTTC. Residues: CASSYTSGGGETQYF.

V is TRBV18 and J is TRBJ1-1; no clear D. The CDR3 extends over 14 amino acids. Trimming removed 3 bases at V and 0 bases at J, with 8 bases between. Germline V gives CDR1 KGHSH, CDR2 LQKENI. In nucleotides, the CDR3 is TGTGCCAGCTCACCCACCTATTTGAACACTGAAGCTTTCTTT. It encodes CASSPTYLNTEAFF.

This chain joins TRBV7-6 and TRBJ1-1, with D possibly being TRBD1 (6 bases). Trimming removed 7 bases from V and 1 base from J, with 16 bases in between. Per the germline V gene, CDR1 is SGHVS and CDR2 is FNYEAQ. The CDR3 length is 15 residues. The CDR3 reads CASINRVAGNTEAFF. CDR3 coding DNA: TGTGCCAGCATCAACAGGGTGGCGGGGAACACTGAAGCTTTCTTT.